This T cell receptor beta chain stems from a study of tumor and adjacent non-tumor tissue in lung cancer. About the study: Stage I to III disease affected 9 to 10 men and roughly five women aged roughly 31 to 76.

This clonotype came up many times. The V end lost 6 bases, the J end lost 0 bases, and 18 bases lay between the germline ends. This CDR3 contains 16 residues. The germline gives CDR1 DFQATT, CDR2 SNEGSKA (reference sequence). The library came from three nested PCR rounds adapted from ARM-PCR protocols. TCRdb processed the multiplex PCR reads anew with MiXCR; each CDR3 protein has one entry. The sample includes under 250,000 distinct CDR3 sequences, about two thirds of them seen just once. This sample's RNA came from whole unsorted tissue. Chemotherapy-naive patients with new lung cancer underwent thoracic surgery in China, August–November 2014.

The sequencing sample was made of lung tumor tissue. This clonotype originated in a man between 60 and 75 years old with non-small cell lung cancer. The V and J genes are TRBV20-1 and TRBJ2-1; D gene ambiguous. CDR3 region: CSAPIRAASSYNEQFF. The CDR3 DNA reads as TGCAGTGCCCCCATAAGGGCGGCGAGCTCCTACAATGAGCAGTTCTTC.